These 5 T cell receptor beta chains were all obtained from the same sample, sequenced in a study of control samples from healthy donors and cancer patients. The table came from immunoSEQ multiplex PCR; TCRdb's copy has only in-frame clones and leaves some out. The profile shows around 68,000 clones, about 83% of them singletons. Material for sequencing was blood. All receptors come from a man between 60 and 75 years old in good health.

The chain recombines TRBV27 with TRBJ1-6; D not certain. Germline CDR1 is MNHEY and CDR2 is SMNVEV (reference sequence). The CDR3 is 14 amino acids. Trimming removed 8 bases at V and 7 bases at J, with 15 bases between. CDR3 loop: CASRLSGMNSPLHF. CDR3 bases: TGTGCCAGCCGCCTGTCCGGAATGAATTCACCCCTCCACTTT.

The genes are TRBV5-1 and TRBJ1-1; D not resolved. Looked up from germline, CDR1 is SGHRS and CDR2 is YFSETQ. The CDR3 has 14 residues. Trimming took 1 base from V and 1 from J, leaving 8 bases between them. The DNA of the CDR3 is TGCGCCAGCAGCTTGTATGCTACGAACACTGAAGCTTTCTTT. This gives the protein CASSLYATNTEAFF.

This chain links TRBV27 with TRBJ1-3; TRBD1 agrees at 8 bases. Germline CDR1 MNHEY, CDR2 SMNVEV (reference sequence). V lost 7 bases to trimming and J lost 3 bases; unmatched junction nucleotides: 8. This CDR3 region has 15 residues. In DNA form, the CDR3 reads TGTGCCAGCAAAGTAACCGGACAGGGTGGAAACACCATATATTTT. This sequence encodes CASKVTGQGGNTIYF.

The chain couples TRBV18 to TRBJ2-7; 9 bases map to TRBD1. Losses at the gene ends were 5 bases for V and 0 bases for J; bases not matched to a gene: 5. The CDR3 consists of 15 residues. Per the germline V gene, CDR1 is KGHSH and CDR2 is LQKENI. This CDR3 reads CASSAGTGPSYEQYF. The CDR3 nucleotides read TGTGCCAGCTCAGCCGGGACAGGGCCCTCCTACGAGCAGTACTTC.

This rearrangement joins TRBV5-1 to TRBJ2-3; 9 bases line up with TRBD2. Germline trimming cut 0 bases from V and 6 bases from J; bases unmatched to any gene: 5. The CDR3 extends over 15 amino acids. Germline V gene data show CDR1 as SGHRS and CDR2 as YFSETQ. CDR3 nucleotides: TGCGCCAGCAGCTTGGCCTCTAGCGGGGTGGATACGCAGTATTTT. This gives the protein CASSLASSGVDTQYF.